This paragraph covers one T cell receptor (beta chain) sequence. Antigen: not known. The CDR3 is made up of 17 amino acids. V lost 1 base to trimming and J lost 5 bases; unmatched junction nucleotides: 9. Germline V gives CDR1 SGHNT, CDR2 YYREEE (reference sequence). This specimen comes from a study of cytomegalovirus exposure and HLA in healthy donors. Study-wide background: Unique TCRs numbering around 85 million, obtained from HLA-typed donors, made up an early data release.

A multiplex PCR was run with 60 Vbeta primers and 13 Jbeta primers. TCRdb's copy holds only in-frame clones and misses some; the assay was immunoSEQ multiplex PCR. The sample consists of about 160,000 clones, over 60% of them appearing once. Study outcomes and limitations: In a later analysis, at a false discovery rate of 0.05, over 15,000 TCR beta sequences were associated with HLA alleles. Earlier findings revealed that most TCR beta V segments proved productive either about 87% or about 30% of the time. Despite most TCR sequences being rare, some public TCRs occurred in many donors.

Sequences were obtained from PBMCs. This chain connects TRBV5-4 to TRBJ2-5, with 12 bases that match TRBD2. The source is a woman younger than 45 in good health and CMV-seronegative. The CDR3 DNA is TGTGCCAGCAGCTTGTCCTTCCTAGCGGGAGGGCCGGAGACCCAGTACTTC. It encodes CASSLSFLAGGPETQYF. Based on the CDR3 plus reference TRBV5-4 and TRBJ2-5, the full variable domain is ETGVTQSPTHLIKTRGQQVTLRCSSQSGHNTVSWYQQALGQGPQFIFQYYREEENGRGNFPPRFSGLQFPNYSSELNVNALELDDSALYLCASSLSFLAGGPETQYFGPGTRLLVL.